There are many counts of the clone carrying this T cell receptor beta chain. The data are from a study of T-cell reconstitution after alpha-beta-depleted transplantation in children. Unique molecular identifiers were used in preparing the TCRbeta library. One entry per CDR3 protein, called by TCRdb with MiXCR from the PCR reads. The table lists roughly 120,000 distinct CDR3 sequences, about a tenth of them singletons, with roughly 8% in the top ten. This CDR3 contains 17 residues. The ends were cut back, 4 bases at V and 0 bases at J, with 13 bases in the middle. Germline lookup yields CDR1 MGHDK and CDR2 SYGVNS.

Sequencing was performed on PBMCs from the stem cell graft donor, taken from the stem cell graft. This rearrangement joins TRBV25-1 to TRBJ1-6; D is ambiguous. This receptor was identified in a human donor who donated a stem cell graft to a child with acute lymphoblastic leukemia. CDR3 loop: CASSVWTDSSYNSPLHF. CDR3 sequence (DNA): TGTGCCAGCAGTGTTTGGACGGATAGCTCCTATAATTCACCCCTCCACTTT.